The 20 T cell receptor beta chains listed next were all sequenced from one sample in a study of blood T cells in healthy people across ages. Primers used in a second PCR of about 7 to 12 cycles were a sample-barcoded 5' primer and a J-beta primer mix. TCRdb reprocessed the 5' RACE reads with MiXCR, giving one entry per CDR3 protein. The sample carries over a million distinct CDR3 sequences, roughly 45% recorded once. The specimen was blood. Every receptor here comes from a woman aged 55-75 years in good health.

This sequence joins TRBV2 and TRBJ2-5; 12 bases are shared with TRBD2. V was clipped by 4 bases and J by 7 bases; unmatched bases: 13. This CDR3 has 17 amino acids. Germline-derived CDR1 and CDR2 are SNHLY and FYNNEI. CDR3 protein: CASSGGLAGGGSWTQYF. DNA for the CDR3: TGTGCCAGCAGTGGGGGACTAGCGGGCGGCGGGTCATGGACCCAGTACTTC.

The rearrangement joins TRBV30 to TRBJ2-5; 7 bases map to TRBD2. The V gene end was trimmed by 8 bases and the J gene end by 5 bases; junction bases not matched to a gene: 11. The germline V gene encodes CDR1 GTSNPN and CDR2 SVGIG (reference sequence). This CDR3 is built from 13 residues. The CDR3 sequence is CAQSAGARETQYF. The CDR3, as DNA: TGTGCCCAAAGCGCGGGAGCGCGTGAGACCCAGTACTTC. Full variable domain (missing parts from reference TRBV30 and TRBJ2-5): SQTIHQWPATLVQPVGSPLSLECTVEGTSNPNLYWYRQAAGRGLQLLFYSVGIGQISSEVPQNLSASRPQDRQFILSSKKLLLSDSGFYLCAQSAGARETQYFGPGTRLLVL.

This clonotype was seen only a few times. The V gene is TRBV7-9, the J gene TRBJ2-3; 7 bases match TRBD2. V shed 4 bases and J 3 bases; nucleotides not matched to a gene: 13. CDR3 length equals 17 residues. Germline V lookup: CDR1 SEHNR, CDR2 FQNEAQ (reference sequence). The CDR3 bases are TGTGCCAGCAGCTCCCCCGGGCGGGAGTCTAGGACAGATACGCAGTATTTT. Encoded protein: CASSSPGRESRTDTQYF.

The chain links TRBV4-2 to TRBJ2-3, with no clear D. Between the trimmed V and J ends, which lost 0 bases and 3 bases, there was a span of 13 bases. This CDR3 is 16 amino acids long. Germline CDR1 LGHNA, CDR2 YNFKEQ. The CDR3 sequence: CASSQDFLGVTDTQYF. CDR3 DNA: TGTGCCAGCAGCCAAGATTTTCTAGGCGTGACAGATACGCAGTATTTT.

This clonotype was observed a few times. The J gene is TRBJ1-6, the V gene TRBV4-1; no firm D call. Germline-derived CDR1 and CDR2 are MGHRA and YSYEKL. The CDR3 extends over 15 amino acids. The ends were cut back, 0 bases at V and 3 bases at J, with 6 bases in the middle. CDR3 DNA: TGCGCCAGCAGCCAAGATCGCAGCTATAATTCACCCCTCCACTTT. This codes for CASSQDRSYNSPLHF.

The CDR3 DNA follows: TGCGCCAGCAGCCAATCTAGCGGGAGAGTTTCCTACAATGAGCAGTACTTC. Amino acids: CASSQSSGRVSYNEQYF. This chain uses TRBV4-1 with TRBJ2-7, with 10 bases lining up with TRBD2. The CDR3 totals 17 residues. CDR1 is MGHRA, CDR2 YSYEKL, per germline. V lost 2 bases, J lost 7 bases, and 14 bases stayed unmatched.

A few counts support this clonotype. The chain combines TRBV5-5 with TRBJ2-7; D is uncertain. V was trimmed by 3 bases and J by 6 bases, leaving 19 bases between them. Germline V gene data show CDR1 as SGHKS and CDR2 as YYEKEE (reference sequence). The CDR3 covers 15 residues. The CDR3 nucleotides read TGTGCCAGCAGCTCGGCGGTCGTATCTGTTCGCGAGCAGTACTTC. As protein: CASSSAVVSVREQYF.

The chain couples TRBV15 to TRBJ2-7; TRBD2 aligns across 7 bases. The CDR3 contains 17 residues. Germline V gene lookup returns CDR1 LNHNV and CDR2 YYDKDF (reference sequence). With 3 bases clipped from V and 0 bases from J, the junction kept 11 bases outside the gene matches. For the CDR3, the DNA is TGTGCCACCAGCAGTGCCACCGGGACTACTTTCTCCTACGAGCAGTACTTC. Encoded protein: CATSSATGTTFSYEQYF.

The CDR3 region has the DNA TGCAGCGTCACACACCGCGGGAGCCTATACGAGCAGTACTTC. As protein: CSVTHRGSLYEQYF. The chain employs TRBV29-1 and TRBJ2-7; TRBD2 matches at 7 bases. After removal of 6 bases from V and 4 bases from J, the junction contained 12 bases not matched to a gene. Per germline, CDR1 SQVTM and CDR2 ANQGSEA. The CDR3 loop spans 14 amino acids.

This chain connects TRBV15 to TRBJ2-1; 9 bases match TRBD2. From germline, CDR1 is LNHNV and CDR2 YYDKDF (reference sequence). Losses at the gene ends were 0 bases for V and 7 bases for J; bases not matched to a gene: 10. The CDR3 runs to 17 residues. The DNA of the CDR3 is TGTGCCACCAGCAGAGATCTGGGTAGCGGGAGTGGTAATGAGCAGTTCTTC. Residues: CATSRDLGSGSGNEQFF.

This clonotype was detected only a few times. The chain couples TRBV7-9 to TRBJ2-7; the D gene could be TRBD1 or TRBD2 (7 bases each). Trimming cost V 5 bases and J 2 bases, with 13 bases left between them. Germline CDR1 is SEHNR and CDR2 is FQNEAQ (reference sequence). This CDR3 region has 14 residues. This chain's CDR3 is CASSSGDRTYEQYF. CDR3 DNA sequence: TGTGCCAGCAGCAGCGGGGACAGAACCTACGAGCAGTACTTC.

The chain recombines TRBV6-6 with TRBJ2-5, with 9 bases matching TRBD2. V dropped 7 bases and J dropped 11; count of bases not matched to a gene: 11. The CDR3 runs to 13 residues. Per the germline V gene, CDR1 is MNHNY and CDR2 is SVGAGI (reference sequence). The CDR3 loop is CASTLLAGEEQYF. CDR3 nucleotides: TGTGCCAGCACCTTACTAGCGGGCGAGGAGCAGTACTTC.

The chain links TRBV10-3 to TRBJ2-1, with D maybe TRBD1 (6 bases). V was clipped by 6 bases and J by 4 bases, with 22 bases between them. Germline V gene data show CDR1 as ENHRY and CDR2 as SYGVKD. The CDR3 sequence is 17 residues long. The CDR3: CAIRMQGRDKGYNEQFF. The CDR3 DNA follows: TGTGCCATCAGGATGCAGGGGCGCGATAAAGGATACAATGAGCAGTTCTTC.

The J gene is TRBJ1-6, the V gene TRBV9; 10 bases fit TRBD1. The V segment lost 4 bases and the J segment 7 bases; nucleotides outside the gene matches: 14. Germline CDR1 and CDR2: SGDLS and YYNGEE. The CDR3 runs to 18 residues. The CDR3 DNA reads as TGTGCCAGCAGCCCGAGGGAGAGGGACAGGGGCAGGAATTCACCCCTCCACTTT. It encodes CASSPRERDRGRNSPLHF.

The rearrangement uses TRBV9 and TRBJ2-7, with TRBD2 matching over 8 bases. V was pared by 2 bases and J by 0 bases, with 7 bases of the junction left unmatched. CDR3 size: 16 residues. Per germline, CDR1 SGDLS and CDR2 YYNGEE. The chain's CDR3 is CASSVRGDGLSYEQYF. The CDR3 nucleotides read TGTGCCAGCAGCGTGCGGGGGGACGGCCTCTCCTACGAGCAGTACTTC.

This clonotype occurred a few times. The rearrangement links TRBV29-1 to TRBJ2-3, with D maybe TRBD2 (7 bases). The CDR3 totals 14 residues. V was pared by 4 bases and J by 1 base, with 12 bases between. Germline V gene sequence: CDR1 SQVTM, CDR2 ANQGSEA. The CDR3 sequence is CSVGGGGRTDTQYF. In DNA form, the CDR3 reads TGCAGCGTTGGAGGGGGGGGGCGCACAGATACGCAGTATTTT.

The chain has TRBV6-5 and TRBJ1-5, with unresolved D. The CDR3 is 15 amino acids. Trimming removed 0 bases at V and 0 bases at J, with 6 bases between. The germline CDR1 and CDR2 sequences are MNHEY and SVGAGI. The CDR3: CASSYSGNSNQPQHF. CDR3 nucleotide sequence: TGTGCCAGCAGTTACTCCGGGAATAGCAATCAGCCCCAGCATTTT.

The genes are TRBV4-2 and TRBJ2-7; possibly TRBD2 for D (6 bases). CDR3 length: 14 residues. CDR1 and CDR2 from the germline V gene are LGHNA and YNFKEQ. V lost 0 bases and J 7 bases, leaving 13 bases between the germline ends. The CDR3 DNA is TGTGCCAGCAGCCAAGATACGGCGGGAAGGGAGCAGTACTTC. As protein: CASSQDTAGREQYF.

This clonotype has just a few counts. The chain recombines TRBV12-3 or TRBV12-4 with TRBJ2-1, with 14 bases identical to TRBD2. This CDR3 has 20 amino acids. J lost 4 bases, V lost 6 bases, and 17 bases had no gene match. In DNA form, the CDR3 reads TGTGCCAGCAGCCACTCCCCTGGACTAGCGGGAGGTCCCTCTTACAATGAGCAGTTCTTC. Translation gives CASSHSPGLAGGPSYNEQFF.

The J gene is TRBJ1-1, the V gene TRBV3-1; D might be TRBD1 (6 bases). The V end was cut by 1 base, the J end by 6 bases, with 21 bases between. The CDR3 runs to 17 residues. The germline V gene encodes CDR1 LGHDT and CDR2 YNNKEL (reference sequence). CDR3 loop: CASSQGGTPLSVAEAFF. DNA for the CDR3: TGTGCCAGCAGCCAAGGGGGGACACCCCTAAGTGTCGCTGAAGCTTTCTTT.